The present entry profiles one T cell receptor (beta chain) with its context. What the recovered Cohort 3 donors had was two negative PCRs, clearance, or symptom resolution. The V end was cut by 3 bases, the J end by 0 bases, with 12 bases between. Germline CDR1 SGHRS, CDR2 YFSETQ. CDR3 size: 15 residues. This record comes from a study of blood T cell repertoires in COVID-19. Study-wide context: Italy, Spain and the United States were the sources of the convalescent and acute COVID-19 samples.

How the authors handled the data: Counts of nucleated cells, estimated from reference gene primer amplification, were obtained. Here immunoSEQ multiplex PCR was the method, and the copy in TCRdb shows in-frame clones only, minus some. Clone size and the V and J calls come from that table; the DNA yielded D and trimming. The sample yields more than 300,000 clones, approximately 90% seen once. The source of this sequence is a woman aged 30 to 39 who had recovered from COVID-19. The specimen sequenced was PBMCs or T cells enriched from blood (not recorded which). This chain connects TRBV5-1 to TRBJ1-2; D is perhaps TRBD1 (5 bases). The CDR3 region is CASSSTGEANYGYTF. The CDR3 region has the DNA TGCGCCAGCAGCTCTACAGGAGAAGCTAACTATGGCTACACCTTC.